The T cell receptor beta chain under discussion was sequenced for a study of T-cell memory formation after mild COVID-19. Study at large: TCR clusters were mostly confined to one donor each.

TCRdb re-called the 5' RACE reads through MiXCR, storing one row per CDR3 protein. The sample contains tens of thousands of distinct CDR3 sequences, 16% of which appear only once. Regarding the study as a whole: There was a balanced CD4/CD8 profile in clones contracting day 15 to 85, and later expanders leaned CD4+.

With regard to this clonotype: Its antigen is not known.

V dropped 6 bases and J dropped 5; count of bases not matched to a gene: 5. The CDR3 has 15 residues. CDR1 is MNHEY and CDR2 is SVGEGT in the germline V gene. The TCR sequence derives from an adult woman who had mild COVID-19 (a few samples of this study predate the infection). Cell type and time point are not known. Sequenced material: PBMCs or a T cell subset sorted from them (not recorded which). The chain has TRBV6-2 or TRBV6-3 and TRBJ2-3, with 13 bases lining up with TRBD2. CDR3 sequence reads: CASRGTSGVIDTQYF. CDR3 DNA sequence: TGTGCCAGCAGAGGGACTAGCGGGGTAATAGATACGCAGTATTTT.